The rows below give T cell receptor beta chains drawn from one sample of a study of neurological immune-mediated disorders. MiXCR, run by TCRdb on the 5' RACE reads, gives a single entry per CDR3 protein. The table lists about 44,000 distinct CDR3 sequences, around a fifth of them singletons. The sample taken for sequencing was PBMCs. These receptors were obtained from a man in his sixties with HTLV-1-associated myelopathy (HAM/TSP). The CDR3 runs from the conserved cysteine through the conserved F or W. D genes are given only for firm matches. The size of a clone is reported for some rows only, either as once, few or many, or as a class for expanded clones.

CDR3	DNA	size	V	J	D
CSANRLASTDTQYF	TGCAGTGCCAACAGACTAGCGAGCACAGATACGCAGTATTTT	-	TRBV20-1	TRBJ2-3	TRBD2
CSVQALWIDNEQFF	TGCAGCGTTCAAGCCCTGTGGATCGACAATGAGCAGTTCTTC	-	TRBV29-1	TRBJ2-1	-
CSSSSRGPSSYNEQFF	TGTTCCAGCAGCTCGAGGGGCCCCTCATCCTACAATGAGCAGTTCTTC	-	TRBV28	TRBJ2-1	-
CASSLAAAGGPYEQYF	TGCGCCAGCAGCTTGGCCGCGGCGGGAGGCCCCTACGAGCAGTACTTC	many	TRBV5-1	TRBJ2-7	TRBD2
CASSLRGKGGNTIYF	TGTGCCAGCAGTTTAAGGGGAAAGGGAGGAAACACCATATATTTT	many	TRBV28	TRBJ1-3	-
CASSPLGQGGEQFF	TGTGCCAGTAGCCCCTTGGGGCAGGGGGGTGAGCAGTTCTTC	few	TRBV19	TRBJ2-1	-
CAISDGTVATNEKLFF	TGTGCCATCAGTGATGGGACCGTTGCAACTAATGAAAAACTGTTTTTT	many	TRBV10-3	TRBJ1-4	-
CASSLVTSGGDTQYF	TGTGCCAGCAGCTTAGTTACTAGCGGGGGAGATACGCAGTATTTT	many	TRBV11-3	TRBJ2-3	TRBD2
CSVDRNLNTEAFF	TGCAGCGTTGACAGGAACTTGAACACTGAAGCTTTCTTT	-	TRBV29-1	TRBJ1-1	-
CASSYRPEYSNTGELFF	TGTGCCAGCAGTTACCGTCCGGAGTATTCCAACACCGGGGAGCTGTTTTTT	many	TRBV6-5	TRBJ2-2	-
CASSETGLGSYEQYF	TGTGCCAGCAGTGAGACAGGGTTAGGCTCCTACGAGCAGTACTTC	many	TRBV2	TRBJ2-7	TRBD1
CSASREISRDQPQHF	TGCAGTGCTAGTCGAGAGATCTCACGGGATCAGCCCCAGCATTTT	many	TRBV20-1	TRBJ1-5	-
CASSLIKQGGTEAFF	TGTGCCAGCAGCTTGATCAAACAGGGAGGAACTGAAGCTTTCTTT	once	TRBV11-2	TRBJ1-1	-
CASSPIGYEQYF	TGTGCCAGCTCACCCATCGGGTACGAGCAGTACTTC	many	TRBV18	TRBJ2-7	-
CASSVWWRDNEQFF	TGTGCCAGCAGCGTATGGTGGAGGGACAATGAGCAGTTCTTC	many	TRBV9	TRBJ2-1	-
CASSLGGGQGRFNEQFF	TGTGCCAGTAGCCTAGGGGGGGGTCAAGGGCGTTTCAATGAGCAGTTCTTC	-	TRBV19	TRBJ2-1	-
CASSLDRQANYGYTF	TGCGCCAGCAGCTTGGACAGGCAAGCTAACTATGGCTACACCTTC	-	TRBV5-1	TRBJ1-2	-
CASTKEGVSRRGYTF	TGTGCCAGCACCAAAGAAGGAGTCTCTCGAAGGGGCTACACCTTC	many	TRBV2	TRBJ1-2	-
CSARDMFRGIDQPQHF	TGCAGTGCTAGAGATATGTTCAGGGGCATAGATCAGCCCCAGCATTTT	many	TRBV20-1	TRBJ1-5	-
CASSQAGRDQETQNF	TGCGCCAGCAGCCAGGCGGGCAGGGACCAAGAGACCCAGAACTTC	-	TRBV4-1	TRBJ2-5	-
CASSQKPPPGGSTDTQYF	TGCGCCAGCAGCCAAAAGCCCCCCCCGGGCGGGAGTACAGATACGCAGTATTTT	many	TRBV4-1	TRBJ2-3	TRBD2
CASSFQGARADTQYF	TGCGCCAGCAGCTTCCAGGGGGCTAGGGCAGATACGCAGTATTTT	many	TRBV5-1	TRBJ2-3	TRBD1
CSVERAGGVETQYF	TGCAGCGTTGAACGAGCGGGAGGGGTCGAGACCCAGTACTTC	-	TRBV29-1	TRBJ2-5	TRBD2
CASSLGQGGNEQFF	TGCGCCAGCAGCCTCGGACAGGGTGGCAATGAGCAGTTCTTC	many	TRBV5-1	TRBJ2-1	TRBD1
CASSPPGANTEAFF	TGTGCCAGCAGCCCGCCCGGGGCAAACACTGAAGCTTTCTTT	many	TRBV12-3/TRBV12-4	TRBJ1-1	-
CASSHSGSAPRGYTF	TGCGCCAGCAGCCATTCAGGGTCGGCCCCTAGAGGCTACACCTTC	-	TRBV4-1	TRBJ1-2	-
CSVGALGAPYEQYF	TGCAGCGTTGGGGCCCTGGGGGCCCCCTACGAGCAGTACTTC	many	TRBV29-1	TRBJ2-7	-
CASSLGDRINTEAFF	TGTGCCAGCAGCTTAGGAGACAGGATAAACACTGAAGCTTTCTTT	many	TRBV7-9	TRBJ1-1	-
CASSWTGFGYEQYF	TGTGCCAGCAGCTGGACAGGGTTTGGGTACGAGCAGTACTTC	many	TRBV7-9	TRBJ2-7	TRBD1
CASSPDVNQGGNEQFF	TGCGCCAGCAGCCCGGACGTGAATCAGGGTGGCAATGAGCAGTTCTTC	many	TRBV5-1	TRBJ2-1	-
CASSWGGQVSHGYTF	TGTGCCAGCAGCTGGGGCGGGCAGGTATCCCACGGCTACACCTTC	many	TRBV7-2	TRBJ1-2	-
CASSLDSPIDTQYF	TGCGCCAGCAGCTTGGACAGCCCTATTGACACCCAGTACTTC	many	TRBV5-1	TRBJ2-5	-
CASSLSGSSHEQYF	TGTGCCAGCAGCTTAAGCGGGAGTTCCCACGAGCAGTACTTC	many	TRBV7-9	TRBJ2-7	TRBD2
CASSSDRWYRADTQYF	TGTGCCAGCAGTTCGGACAGGTGGTACCGGGCAGATACTCAGTATTTT	-	TRBV6-6	TRBJ2-3	TRBD1
CASSPGQGLEQYF	TGTGCCAGCAGTCCCGGGCAGGGGCTTGAGCAGTACTTC	many	TRBV6-5	TRBJ2-7	-
CASSLGQGVSPLHF	TGTGCCAGCAGCCTTGGACAGGGAGTTTCACCCCTCCACTTT	many	TRBV5-6	TRBJ1-6	TRBD1
CASRRDVQETQYF	TGCGCCAGCAGAAGGGACGTCCAAGAGACCCAGTACTTC	many	TRBV5-1	TRBJ2-5	-
CASRTGVPGGNEQFF	TGTGCCAGCAGGACGGGGGTGCCCGGGGGCAATGAGCAGTTCTTC	many	TRBV6-4	TRBJ2-1	-
CASSLYCNQPQHF	TGCGCCAGCAGCTTGTATTGCAATCAGCCCCAGCATTTT	-	TRBV5-1	TRBJ1-5	-
CASSYRPNTEAFF	TGTGCCAGCAGTTACCGCCCGAACACTGAAGCTTTCTTT	many	TRBV6-5	TRBJ1-1	-
CASSRLWRDSGANVLTF	TGTGCCAGCAGTCGTCTATGGCGCGACTCTGGGGCCAACGTCCTGACTTTC	many	TRBV27	TRBJ2-6	-
CVSSLALATYEQYF	TGTGTCAGCAGCTTAGCACTAGCCACCTACGAGCAGTACTTC	once	TRBV5-6	TRBJ2-7	-
CASRQWTGVYEQYF	TGTGCCAGCAGGCAATGGACAGGGGTGTACGAGCAGTACTTC	many	TRBV28	TRBJ2-7	TRBD1
CASSSDPGTGNEQYF	TGTGCCAGCAGTTCGGACCCCGGGACAGGTAACGAGCAGTACTTC	many	TRBV7-9	TRBJ2-7	TRBD1
CASRVGTGGNQPQHF	TGTGCCAGCAGAGTCGGGACAGGGGGGAATCAGCCCCAGCATTTT	many	TRBV12-3/TRBV12-4	TRBJ1-5	TRBD1
CASSVRDSANYGYTF	TGTGCCAGCAGTGTGCGGGACAGCGCTAACTATGGCTACACCTTC	many	TRBV12-3/TRBV12-4	TRBJ1-2	TRBD1
CASSPVGLPGTSGANVLTF	TGCGCCAGCAGCCCGGTGGGACTGCCGGGAACCTCTGGGGCCAACGTCCTGACTTTC	many	TRBV5-1	TRBJ2-6	-
CASSVGAGWKTEAFF	TGTGCCAGCAGCGTAGGGGCAGGGTGGAAGACTGAAGCTTTCTTT	-	TRBV9	TRBJ1-1	-
CASNAPGGSGNTIYF	TGTGCCAGCAATGCCCCGGGGGGCTCTGGAAACACCATATATTTT	many	TRBV28	TRBJ1-3	-
CASSHGDSGTQYF	TGCGCCAGCAGTCATGGGGACTCTGGAACCCAGTACTTC	many	TRBV5-1	TRBJ2-5	-
CASSWGGGSYEQYF	TGCGCCAGCAGCTGGGGGGGGGGCTCCTACGAGCAGTACTTC	many	TRBV5-1	TRBJ2-7	TRBD2
CASSLTPAGAEQFF	TGTGCCAGCAGCTTAACCCCCGCGGGAGCTGAGCAGTTCTTC	-	TRBV11-2	TRBJ2-1	TRBD2
CASSLVSGPYEQYF	TGTGCCAGCAGCCTCGTTAGCGGGCCGTACGAGCAGTACTTC	many	TRBV6-5	TRBJ2-7	TRBD2